Listed below are T cell receptor beta chains from one sample, sequenced in a study of blood T cells in healthy people across ages. One entry per CDR3 protein results from TCRdb running MiXCR on the 5' RACE reads. The sample holds some 760,000 distinct CDR3 sequences; 20% to 25% are singletons and the top ten take around 9.2%. This sample was also put to use in a study of T cells of mothers and their children.

The sample taken for sequencing was blood. These TCRs come from a boy under 18 in good health. The CDR3 runs from the conserved cysteine through the conserved F or W. D genes are given only for firm matches. The size entry is marked missing in some rows and otherwise reads once, few, many or a size class.

j_call clone_size d_call v_call cdr3_nt cdr3_aa
TRBJ2-2 once TRBD2 TRBV29-1 TGCAGCGTTGCCCTAGCGGGAAAGGCCGAGGAGCTGTTTTTT CSVALAGKAEELFF
TRBJ1-5 NA TRBD1 TRBV28 TGTGCCAGCAGCAAGTCCAGGGGGCTAAGGCCCCAGCATTTT CASSKSRGLRPQHF
TRBJ1-5 NA NA TRBV28 TGTGCCGGGGGACGGCGAAATCAGCCCCAGCATTTT CAGGRRNQPQHF
TRBJ1-1 few NA TRBV5-1 TGCGCCAGCAGCGGCTTTGGAACTGAAGCTTTCTTT CASSGFGTEAFF
TRBJ1-2 few NA TRBV6-5 TGTGCCAGCAGTTACTCTGGAGGGCTCAGGGCGGATGGTTACACCTTC CASSYSGGLRADGYTF
TRBJ2-6 few NA TRBV2 TGTGCCAGCACGCGAGCTGGGGGGGCCAACGTCCTGACTTTC CASTRAGGANVLTF
TRBJ2-7 NA TRBD2 TRBV10-3 TGTGCCATCGGGCGGACTAGCGAAGACGCCGAGCAGTACTTC CAIGRTSEDAEQYF
TRBJ2-5 NA TRBD2 TRBV3-1 TGTGCCAGCAGCCCCAGGCGGGGGACTAGCGGCCAAGAGACCCAGTACTTC CASSPRRGTSGQETQYF
TRBJ2-3 NA NA TRBV27 TGTGCCAGCAGTTTATATCCGAGCACAGATACGCAGTATTTT CASSLYPSTDTQYF
TRBJ2-5 NA TRBD1 TRBV7-9 TGTGCCAGCAGCTCGACAGGGGGCACGAGAGAGACCCAGTACTTC CASSSTGGTRETQYF
TRBJ2-5 NA TRBD2 TRBV3-1 TGTGCCAGCAGCCGCCCGGATAGCGGGTCAGAAGAGACCCAGTACTTC CASSRPDSGSEETQYF
TRBJ2-5 NA TRBD2 TRBV6-2/TRBV6-3 TGTGCCAGCAGTTCACCCCCGGGAGGGGAAGAGACCCAGTACTTC CASSSPPGGEETQYF
TRBJ2-5 NA NA TRBV6-2/TRBV6-3 TGTGCCAGCAGTTATGGTGTTTTAGGAGAGACCCAGTACTTC CASSYGVLGETQYF
TRBJ1-1 NA NA TRBV7-9 TGTGCCAGCAGCCCAGATGGTCGGGGGAACACTGAAGCTTTCTTT CASSPDGRGNTEAFF
TRBJ2-3 NA NA TRBV5-1 TGCGCCAGCAGCACCGCACCGGTTGATACGCAGTATTTT CASSTAPVDTQYF
TRBJ2-7 few NA TRBV12-3/TRBV12-4 TGTGCCAGCAGTACACTATTCAGGGTTGAGCAGTACTTC CASSTLFRVEQYF
TRBJ1-2 NA NA TRBV3-1 TGTGCCAGCAGCCAAGGGACAGACGCGGTCTATGGCTACACCTTC CASSQGTDAVYGYTF
TRBJ2-1 few TRBD2 TRBV5-1 TGCGCCAGCAGCCCGGGGACTAGCGGGAGCGGTGAGCAGTTCTTC CASSPGTSGSGEQFF
TRBJ1-4 NA TRBD1 TRBV12-3/TRBV12-4 TGTGCCAGCAGCACGACAGGGGGCGCAAAACTGTTTTTT CASSTTGGAKLFF
TRBJ2-5 NA TRBD2 TRBV20-1 TGCAGTGCCGTACTAGCGGGTGGAGAGACCCAGTACTTC CSAVLAGGETQYF
TRBJ2-2 NA NA TRBV4-2 TGTGCCAGCAGCCAAGGTTCGGGTGGAGACACCGGGGAGCTGTTTTTT CASSQGSGGDTGELFF
TRBJ2-7 few TRBD1 TRBV6-5 TGTGCCAGCAGTTTACCGGGACAGGGGCCCTACGAGCAGTACTTC CASSLPGQGPYEQYF
TRBJ2-3 few NA TRBV15 TGTGCCACCAGCAGACCTCTTTGGGGGGACTTGACAGATACGCAGTATTTT CATSRPLWGDLTDTQYF
TRBJ1-4 NA NA TRBV20-1 TGCAGTGCTAGAGATTGTGGAGGGACTAATGAAAAACTGTTTTTT CSARDCGGTNEKLFF
TRBJ2-1 many TRBD2 TRBV19 TGTGCCAGCAGGACTAGCGGGAGCTCCTACAATGAGCAGTTCTTC CASRTSGSSYNEQFF
TRBJ2-7 once TRBD1 TRBV12-3/TRBV12-4 TGTGCCAGCATCCCGGGACAGGGTCGCTACGACCAGTACTTC CASIPGQGRYDQYF
TRBJ2-5 NA TRBD1 TRBV2 TGTGCCAGCAGTGTGCCAGGGGGAGAGACCCAGTACTTC CASSVPGGETQYF
TRBJ1-1 NA TRBD1 TRBV12-3/TRBV12-4 TGTGCCAGCAGTTTATCCGGGACAGCCACTGAAGCTTTCTTT CASSLSGTATEAFF
TRBJ2-3 NA TRBD2 TRBV3-1 TGTGCCAGCAGCCAAGATTCGGGGGGTAGCACAGATACGCAGTATTTT CASSQDSGGSTDTQYF
TRBJ2-2 NA TRBD1 TRBV6-1 TGTGCCAGCAGTGAGGCAGGGGGCTTCAACACCGGGGAGCTGTTTTTT CASSEAGGFNTGELFF
TRBJ2-1 few TRBD2 TRBV2 TGTGCCAGCATACTAGCGGGAGTAAAGGGAAAAGGTGAGCAGTTCTTC CASILAGVKGKGEQFF
TRBJ2-5 few TRBD1 TRBV7-8 TGTGCCAGCAGGTTTCGACAGGGGGCTACGGAGACCCAGTACTTC CASRFRQGATETQYF
TRBJ2-4 many NA TRBV6-4 TGTGCCAGCAGTCGAACGGAGTCGGACATTCAGTACTTC CASSRTESDIQYF
TRBJ1-1 few TRBD1 TRBV12-3/TRBV12-4 TGTGCCAGCAGCGTCCCGGCAGGGGGGGGCACTGAAGCTTTCTTT CASSVPAGGGTEAFF
TRBJ2-1 NA NA TRBV11-2 TGTGCCAGCAGCCGTGGCCGCGTCAATGAGCAGTTCTTC CASSRGRVNEQFF
TRBJ2-3 NA TRBD1 TRBV20-1 TGCAGTGCCACCGGGACAGTATACACAGATACGCAGTATTTT CSATGTVYTDTQYF
TRBJ2-7 few NA TRBV12-3/TRBV12-4 TGTGCCAGCAGTTACAGACAGCCTTCCTACGAGCAGTACTTC CASSYRQPSYEQYF
TRBJ2-3 few TRBD2 TRBV29-1 TGCAGCGTTGAAGGGGGTCTAGCGGCTAGCACAGATACGCAGTATTTT CSVEGGLAASTDTQYF
TRBJ2-3 few TRBD2 TRBV20-1 TGCAGTGCTAGGGTACGGCTAGCGGAAAGCACAGATACGCAGTATTTT CSARVRLAESTDTQYF
TRBJ2-1 NA TRBD1 TRBV9 TGTGCCAGCAGCGCCCAGGGACAGGGGTACAATGAGCAGGTCTTC CASSAQGQGYNEQVF
TRBJ1-2 few NA TRBV4-1 TGCGCCAGCAGCCCAGTGGGCAGCGTCTATGGCTACACCTTC CASSPVGSVYGYTF
TRBJ2-2 NA NA TRBV7-6 TGTGCCAGCAGACAAACAGATATTTTAACCGGGGAGCTGTTTTTT CASRQTDILTGELFF
TRBJ1-2 few NA TRBV29-1 TGCAGCGTTGAAGGGCCAGCAAACGTCTATGGCTACACCTTC CSVEGPANVYGYTF
TRBJ2-1 NA NA TRBV25-1 TGTGCCAGCAGTGAATTTGCGGTGAGCTCCTACAATGAGCAGTTCTTC CASSEFAVSSYNEQFF
TRBJ2-1 few NA TRBV6-5 TGTGCCAGCAGTTACCAGGGATCCAATGAGCAGTTCTTC CASSYQGSNEQFF
TRBJ2-3 NA TRBD2 TRBV7-9 TGTGCCAGCAGCTTGATACCGGCTAGCGGACCAGCAGATACGCAGTATTTT CASSLIPASGPADTQYF
TRBJ2-2 NA NA TRBV28 TGTGCCAGCATTTCGGGGACCGGGGAGCTGTTTTTT CASISGTGELFF
TRBJ2-1 NA TRBD2 TRBV12-3/TRBV12-4 TGTGCCAGCAGCCCTTTGACTAGCGGGCATGAGCAGTTCTTC CASSPLTSGHEQFF
TRBJ2-3 few TRBD1 TRBV5-1 TGCGCCAGCAGCAAAGACAGGGGGCAAGATACGCAGTATTTT CASSKDRGQDTQYF
TRBJ1-4 NA NA TRBV14 TGTGCCAGCAGCCGCCGGGGGGAGGAAAAACTGTTTTTT CASSRRGEEKLFF
TRBJ2-7 NA NA TRBV5-1 TGCGCCAGCAGTTCGAATTGGGACGAGCAGTACTTC CASSSNWDEQYF
TRBJ2-4 NA NA TRBV6-6 TGTGCCAGCAGTTACTCGACTGGGGCCAAAAACATTCAGTACTTC CASSYSTGAKNIQYF
TRBJ2-7 few TRBD1 TRBV28 TGTGCCAGCAGTCATTCCGGGACAGGGAAAACTTCGCCCTCCTACGAGCAGTACTTC CASSHSGTGKTSPSYEQYF
TRBJ2-1 few TRBD2 TRBV29-1 TGCAGCGTTGAGGGGACTAGCGGGCGGTATGAGCAGTTCTTC CSVEGTSGRYEQFF
TRBJ2-7 few NA TRBV12-3/TRBV12-4 TGTGCCAGCAGCTCGGATGGAGAGCAGTACTTC CASSSDGEQYF
TRBJ2-5 NA NA TRBV6-2/TRBV6-3 TGTGCCAGCAGTTACCACGCGGGACTTACCCAGTACTTC CASSYHAGLTQYF
TRBJ1-2 few TRBD1 TRBV28 TGTGCCAGCAGTTTTTCCCAGGGGGCGAACTATGGCTACACCTTC CASSFSQGANYGYTF
TRBJ2-5 NA TRBD2 TRBV20-1 TGCAGTGCTAGATCAATAGCGGGGGTTCGAGAGACCCAGTACTTC CSARSIAGVRETQYF